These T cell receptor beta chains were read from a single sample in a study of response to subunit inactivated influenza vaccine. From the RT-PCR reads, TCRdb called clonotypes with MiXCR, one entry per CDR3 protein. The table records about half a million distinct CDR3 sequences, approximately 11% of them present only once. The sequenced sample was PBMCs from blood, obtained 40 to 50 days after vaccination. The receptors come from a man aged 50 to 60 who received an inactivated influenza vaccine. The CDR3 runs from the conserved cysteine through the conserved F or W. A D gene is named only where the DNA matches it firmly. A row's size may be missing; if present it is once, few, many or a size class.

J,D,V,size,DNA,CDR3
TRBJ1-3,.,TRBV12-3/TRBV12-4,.,TGTGCCAGCAGTCCCCTTGAGGGAGTTGGAAACACCATATATTTT,CASSPLEGVGNTIYF
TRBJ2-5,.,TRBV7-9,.,TGTGCCAGCAGCTTAATTGAAACACCTCGCCAAGAGACCCAGTACTTC,CASSLIETPRQETQYF
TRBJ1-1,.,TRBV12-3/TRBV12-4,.,TGTGCCAGCAGGACACCCATCGAAGCTTTCTTT,CASRTPIEAFF
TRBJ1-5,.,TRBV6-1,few,TGTGCCAGCAGTGAATCCGGCATAAATCAGCCCCAGCATTTT,CASSESGINQPQHF
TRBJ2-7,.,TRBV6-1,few,TGTGCCAGCAGTGTTCTACTCAGGAGCGAGCAGTACTTC,CASSVLLRSEQYF
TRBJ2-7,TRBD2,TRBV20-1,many,TGCAGTGTCGCGGGACTAGCGGTCGAGCAGTACTTC,CSVAGLAVEQYF
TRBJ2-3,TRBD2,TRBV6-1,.,TGTGCCAGCAGGGGACTAGCGGGGTACACAGATACGCAGTATTTT,CASRGLAGYTDTQYF
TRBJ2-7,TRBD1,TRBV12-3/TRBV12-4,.,TGTGCCAGCAGCCAAATAGATCGGACAGGGGAGGGGGAGCAGTACTTC,CASSQIDRTGEGEQYF
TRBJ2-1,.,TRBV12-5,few,TGTGCTACCCAGGACGGCTACAATGAGCAGTTCTTC,CATQDGYNEQFF
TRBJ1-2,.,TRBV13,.,TGTGCCAGCAGCTCCGAGAACAGTCCTGGCTACACCTTC,CASSSENSPGYTF
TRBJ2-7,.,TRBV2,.,TGTGCCAATTCACAGGGACGGCAGGAGCAGTACTTC,CANSQGRQEQYF
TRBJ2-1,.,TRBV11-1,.,TGTGCCAGCAGCCCCTCTTGGGTATGGGGGACGGGGGATAATGAGCAGTTCTTC,CASSPSWVWGTGDNEQFF
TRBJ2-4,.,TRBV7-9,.,TGTGCCAGCAGTGAGCCGGGAGATCAGTACTTC,CASSEPGDQYF
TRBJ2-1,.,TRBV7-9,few,TGTGCCAGCGGGGGGCCGAGCTACAATGAGCAGTTCTTC,CASGGPSYNEQFF
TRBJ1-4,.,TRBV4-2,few,TGTGCCAGCAGCCAAGATACAAGTCGTGCGGATGAAAAACTGTTTTTT,CASSQDTSRADEKLFF
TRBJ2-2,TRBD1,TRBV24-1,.,TGTGCCACCAGTGGGGACAGGGCCGCGAACACCGGGGAGCTGTTTTTT,CATSGDRAANTGELFF
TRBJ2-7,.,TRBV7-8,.,TGTGCCAGCAGCTTAGGTCAGGCCGCCTACGAGCAGTACTTC,CASSLGQAAYEQYF
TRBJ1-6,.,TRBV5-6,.,TGTGCCAGCAGCTTGTATGGGACACGGTATAATTCACCCCTCCACTTT,CASSLYGTRYNSPLHF
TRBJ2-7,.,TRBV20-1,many,TGCAGTGCTAGAGATGTGCGCGATTCCTACGAGCAGTACTTC,CSARDVRDSYEQYF
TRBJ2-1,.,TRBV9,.,TGTGCCAGCAGCGTTGGTTTTCCGATGCAAAACAATGAGCAGTTCTTC,CASSVGFPMQNNEQFF
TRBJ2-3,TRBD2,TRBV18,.,TGTGCCAGCTCACCACCCGATGTTGGCGGGAGAACGCAGTATTTT,CASSPPDVGGRTQYF
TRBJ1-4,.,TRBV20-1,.,TGCAGTGCTAGGAACACCTGGGGGAATGTAAAACTGTTTTTT,CSARNTWGNVKLFF
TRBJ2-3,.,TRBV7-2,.,TGTGCCAGCAGTAGGGCCATCACAGATACGCAGTATTTT,CASSRAITDTQYF
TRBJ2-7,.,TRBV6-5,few,TGTGCCAGCAGTTCCAAGGGGCTATACGAGCAGTACTTC,CASSSKGLYEQYF
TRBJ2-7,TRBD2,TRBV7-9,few,TGTGCCAGCAGCCCTCCGACTAGCGGGATTCGATACGAGCAGTACTTC,CASSPPTSGIRYEQYF
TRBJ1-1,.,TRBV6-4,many,TGTGCCAGCAGTGCGGTGATGAACACTGAAGCTTTCTTT,CASSAVMNTEAFF
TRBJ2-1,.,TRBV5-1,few,TGCGCCAGCAGCCCGGGACCCTCTAATATAGAGCAGTTCTTC,CASSPGPSNIEQFF
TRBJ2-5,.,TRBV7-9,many,TGTGCCAGCAGCTTAGGGGATCTGTGGGCCCAAGAGACCCAGTACTTC,CASSLGDLWAQETQYF
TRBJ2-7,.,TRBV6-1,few,TGTGCCACTGGCTTAGCCTACGAGCAGTACTTC,CATGLAYEQYF
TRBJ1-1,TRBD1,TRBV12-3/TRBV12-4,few,TGTGCCAGCAGACCTGGGACAGGAAAGAGCGGGGGGACTGAAGCTTTCTTT,CASRPGTGKSGGTEAFF
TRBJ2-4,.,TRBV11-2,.,TGTGCCAGCAGCACCCTCAGGGGTTCCAAAAACATTCAGTACTTC,CASSTLRGSKNIQYF
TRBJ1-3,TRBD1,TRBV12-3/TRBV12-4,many,TGTGCCAGCAGCGGGACAGGGGGCAGTGGAAACACCATATATTTT,CASSGTGGSGNTIYF
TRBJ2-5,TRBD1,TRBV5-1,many,TGCGCCAGCAGCACGTGGGGACAGGACCAAGAGACCCAGTACTTC,CASSTWGQDQETQYF
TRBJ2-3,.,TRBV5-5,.,TGTGCCAGCAGCTTGGTGAGGAATTGGGATACGCAGTATTTT,CASSLVRNWDTQYF
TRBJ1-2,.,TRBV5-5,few,TGTGCCAGCAGCTTGGGTTCTTTGTCTTCTGGCTACACCTTC,CASSLGSLSSGYTF
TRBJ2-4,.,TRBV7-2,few,TGTGCCAGCAGCGCACCAACAGGGACCAAAAACATTCAGTACTTC,CASSAPTGTKNIQYF
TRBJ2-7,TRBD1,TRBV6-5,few,TGTGCCAGCAGTTACACCGGGACAGGGCCATACGAGCAGTACTTC,CASSYTGTGPYEQYF
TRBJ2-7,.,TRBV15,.,TGTGCCACCAGCGTGGAAAACCCGGACGAGCAGTACTTC,CATSVENPDEQYF
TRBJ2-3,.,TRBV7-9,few,TGTGCCAGCAGCTATCCGGGGACGGGAGACACAGATACGCAGTATTTT,CASSYPGTGDTDTQYF
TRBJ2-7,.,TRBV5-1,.,TGCGCCAGCAGCTTGGGATGGACAGAGACCTACGAGCAGTACTTC,CASSLGWTETYEQYF
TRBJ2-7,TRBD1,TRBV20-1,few,TGCAGTGCGAGACAGGGGGAGCAGTACTTC,CSARQGEQYF
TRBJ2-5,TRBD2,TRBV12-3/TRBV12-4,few,TGTGCCAGCAGGTCCGGACTAGCGGGGGGGCCTGCCGAGACCCAGTACTTC,CASRSGLAGGPAETQYF
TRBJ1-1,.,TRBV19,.,TGTGCCAGTAGTATAGTAGTGGGACCTGAAGCTTTCTTT,CASSIVVGPEAFF
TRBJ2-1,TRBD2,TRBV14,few,TGTGCCAGCAGCCTCCGGGACTACTACAATGAGCAGTTCTTC,CASSLRDYYNEQFF
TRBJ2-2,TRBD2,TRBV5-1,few,TGCGCCAGCCTCGGGGGAGCGGGAGACACCGGGGAGCTGTTTTTT,CASLGGAGDTGELFF
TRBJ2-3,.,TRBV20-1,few,TGCAGTGCTAGTATGGATACGCAGTATTTT,CSASMDTQYF
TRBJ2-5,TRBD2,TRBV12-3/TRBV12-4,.,TGTGCCAGCAGCTCTAGCGGGGGGGCCTTGGAGACCCAGTACTTC,CASSSSGGALETQYF
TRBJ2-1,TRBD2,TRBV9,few,TGTGCCAGCAGCGTACAGGCTAGCGGGAGGGACAATGAGCAGTTCTTC,CASSVQASGRDNEQFF
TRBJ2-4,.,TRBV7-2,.,TGTGCCAGCAGCTTAGGTGGCAAAAACATTCAGTACTTC,CASSLGGKNIQYF
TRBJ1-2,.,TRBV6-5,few,TGTGCCAGCAGTATACGACAGGCCCACTATGGCTACACCTTC,CASSIRQAHYGYTF
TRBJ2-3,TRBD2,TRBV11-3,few,TGTGCCAGCAGCGAATCTCACAGCGGGGTCACTAGCACAGATACGCAGTATTTT,CASSESHSGVTSTDTQYF
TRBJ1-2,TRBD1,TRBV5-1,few,TGCGCCAGCAGCCCGGGACAGGGGCAGGAGGGCTACACCTTC,CASSPGQGQEGYTF
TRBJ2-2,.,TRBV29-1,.,TGCAGCGTTGCCAGGGGCGGCAATCCTGGGGAGCTGTTTTTT,CSVARGGNPGELFF
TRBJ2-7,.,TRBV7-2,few,TGTGCCAGCAGCTCAACTTCCACGGTTTCCTACGAGCAGTACTTC,CASSSTSTVSYEQYF
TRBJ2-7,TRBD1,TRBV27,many,TGTGCCAGCAGTCTCCTTGGACAGGGGCGCCACGAGCAGTACTTC,CASSLLGQGRHEQYF
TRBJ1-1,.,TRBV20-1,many,TGCAGTGCCCTAGTGGGGGGATTCGCTGAAGCTTTCTTT,CSALVGGFAEAFF
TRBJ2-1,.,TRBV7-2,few,TGTGCCAGCAGCTTGCGGCGTAGGAGCTCCTACAATGAGCAGTTCTTC,CASSLRRRSSYNEQFF
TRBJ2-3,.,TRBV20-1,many,TGCAGTGCTAGAGCGGAGCAAGATACGCAGTATTTT,CSARAEQDTQYF
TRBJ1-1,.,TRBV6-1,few,TGTGCCAGCAGCAAGGGACAATTCACTGAAGCTTTCTTT,CASSKGQFTEAFF
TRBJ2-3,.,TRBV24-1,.,TGTGCCACCAGTGATTCGTGGGGGGATACGCAGTATTTT,CATSDSWGDTQYF